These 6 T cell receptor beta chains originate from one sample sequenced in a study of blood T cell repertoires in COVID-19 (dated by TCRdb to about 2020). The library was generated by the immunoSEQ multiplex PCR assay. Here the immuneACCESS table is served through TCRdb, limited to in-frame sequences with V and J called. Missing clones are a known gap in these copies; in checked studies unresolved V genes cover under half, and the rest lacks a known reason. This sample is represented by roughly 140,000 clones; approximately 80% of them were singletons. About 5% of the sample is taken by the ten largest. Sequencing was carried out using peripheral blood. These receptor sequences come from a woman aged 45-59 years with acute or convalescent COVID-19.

CDR3 residues: CASGTLRGQGSNEQFF. The CDR3 DNA sequence: TGTGCTAGTGGCACCCTTAGAGGACAGGGGTCCAATGAGCAGTTCTTC. The chain employs TRBV12-5 and TRBJ2-1; 9 nucleotides line up with TRBD1. Germline CDR1 LGHNT, CDR2 FRNRAP. J gave up 6 bases and V 6 bases, and 12 bases lay outside the gene matches. This CDR3 comprises 16 residues.

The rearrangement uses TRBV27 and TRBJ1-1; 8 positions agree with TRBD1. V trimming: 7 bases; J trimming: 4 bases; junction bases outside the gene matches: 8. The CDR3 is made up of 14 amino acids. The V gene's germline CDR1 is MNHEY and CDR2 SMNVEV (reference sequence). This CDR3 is CASKPYRGGTEAFF. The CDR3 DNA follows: TGTGCCAGCAAACCATACAGGGGGGGCACTGAAGCTTTCTTT.

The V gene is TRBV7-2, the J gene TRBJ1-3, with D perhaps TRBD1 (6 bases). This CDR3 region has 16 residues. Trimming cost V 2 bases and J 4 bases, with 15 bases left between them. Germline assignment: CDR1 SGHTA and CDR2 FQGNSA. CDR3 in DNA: TGTGCCAGCAGCTTAAACGGGGCAGGGGTCGGAAACACCATATATTTT. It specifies CASSLNGAGVGNTIYF.

The CDR3 DNA reads TGTGCCAGCAGGGGTTGGCAGGAGGAGTTCTTC. Amino acid sequence: CASRGWQEEFF. The chain uses TRBV7-9 and TRBJ2-1; a possible D gene is TRBD2 (5 bases). This CDR3 contains 11 residues. V was shortened by 6 bases and J by 14 bases, with 14 bases between the two germline ends. From germline, CDR1 is SEHNR and CDR2 FQNEAQ (reference sequence).

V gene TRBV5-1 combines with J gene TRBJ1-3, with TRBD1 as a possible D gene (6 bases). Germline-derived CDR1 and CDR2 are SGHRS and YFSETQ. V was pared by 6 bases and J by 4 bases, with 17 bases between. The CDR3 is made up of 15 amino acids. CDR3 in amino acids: CASTPTGEEGNTIYF. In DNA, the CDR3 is TGCGCCAGCACCCCGACAGGCGAAGAGGGAAACACCATATATTTT. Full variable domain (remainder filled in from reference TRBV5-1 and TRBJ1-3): KAGVTQTPRYLIKTRGQQVTLSCSPISGHRSVSWYQQTPGQGLQFLFEYFSETQRNKGNFPGRFSGRQFSNSRSEMNVSTLELGDSALYLCASTPTGEEGNTIYFGEGSWLTVV.

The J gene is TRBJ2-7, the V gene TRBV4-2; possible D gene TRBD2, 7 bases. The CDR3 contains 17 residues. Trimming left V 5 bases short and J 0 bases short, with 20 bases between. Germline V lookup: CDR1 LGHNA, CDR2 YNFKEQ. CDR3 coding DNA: TGTGCCAGCAGCGCGAAGAGGGGGGGTGGCCCCTCCTACGAGCAGTACTTC. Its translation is CASSAKRGGGPSYEQYF.